This T cell receptor beta chain was profiled in a study of OX40 agonist ivuxolimab in advanced cancers. Whole-study context: A male proportion of just over 80% was recorded, with mean age about 60 years and range roughly 23 to 79.

To note about this clone: What it binds is unknown.

Overall study results and limits: Expanded peripheral T-cell antigen specificity went undetermined. Dose levels from 0.1 to 3.0 mg/kg saw CD4+ and CD8+ blood T cells expand clonally by week 6.

The repertoire was sequenced with immunoSEQ multiplex PCR; TCRdb's copy has only in-frame clones and lacks some. The top ten clones hold approximately 2% of a sample with 51,000 or so clones, about four fifths of them seen once. Germline CDR1 reads SGDLS; CDR2 reads YYNGEE. CDR3 length: 16 residues. Deletions cut 0 bases from V and 4 bases from J, with 14 bases between. A history of autoimmune disease or systemic immunosuppression excluded patients. The sequence came from an adult with an advanced solid tumor such as melanoma, head and neck, liver or kidney cancer. The chain uses TRBV9 and TRBJ1-3, with D possibly matching TRBD1 (6 bases). Sequencing was performed on CD4+ or CD8+ T cells sorted from blood, taken in a trial of the OX40 agonist ivuxolimab. In DNA form, the CDR3 reads TGTGCCAGCAGCGTAGCTCCGGGGGCACTAGGAAACACCATATATTTT. Translation: CASSVAPGALGNTIYF.